Listed here are 2 T cell receptor beta chains from one sample, sequenced in a study of T-cell reconstitution after alpha-beta-depleted transplantation in children. A TCRbeta library incorporating unique molecular identifiers was prepared. TCRdb called the PCR reads again in MiXCR, with one record for every CDR3 protein. The sample records about 410,000 distinct CDR3 sequences, approximately 20% being singletons. The input for sequencing was PBMCs from the stem cell graft donor, taken from the stem cell graft. The receptors were gathered from a human donor who donated a stem cell graft to a child with acute myeloid leukemia.

This clonotype occurred a few times. The genes are TRBV7-9 and TRBJ2-7; D gene ambiguous. This CDR3 has 14 amino acids. V was clipped by 1 base and J by 6 bases, with 13 bases between them. CDR1 SEHNR and CDR2 FQNEAQ come from the germline V gene (reference sequence). The CDR3: CASSLDRMLGEQYF. For the CDR3, the DNA is TGTGCCAGCAGCTTAGATCGAATGCTAGGCGAGCAGTACTTC.

The rearrangement links TRBV12-3 or TRBV12-4 to TRBJ2-6; 10 positions match TRBD1. Trimming removed 5 bases from V and 1 base from J; junction bases left unmatched: 5. The length of the CDR3 is 17 residues. This chain's CDR3 is CASSKRDRGSGANVLTF. The CDR3 nucleotides are TGTGCCAGCAGTAAACGGGACAGGGGATCTGGGGCCAACGTCCTGACTTTC.